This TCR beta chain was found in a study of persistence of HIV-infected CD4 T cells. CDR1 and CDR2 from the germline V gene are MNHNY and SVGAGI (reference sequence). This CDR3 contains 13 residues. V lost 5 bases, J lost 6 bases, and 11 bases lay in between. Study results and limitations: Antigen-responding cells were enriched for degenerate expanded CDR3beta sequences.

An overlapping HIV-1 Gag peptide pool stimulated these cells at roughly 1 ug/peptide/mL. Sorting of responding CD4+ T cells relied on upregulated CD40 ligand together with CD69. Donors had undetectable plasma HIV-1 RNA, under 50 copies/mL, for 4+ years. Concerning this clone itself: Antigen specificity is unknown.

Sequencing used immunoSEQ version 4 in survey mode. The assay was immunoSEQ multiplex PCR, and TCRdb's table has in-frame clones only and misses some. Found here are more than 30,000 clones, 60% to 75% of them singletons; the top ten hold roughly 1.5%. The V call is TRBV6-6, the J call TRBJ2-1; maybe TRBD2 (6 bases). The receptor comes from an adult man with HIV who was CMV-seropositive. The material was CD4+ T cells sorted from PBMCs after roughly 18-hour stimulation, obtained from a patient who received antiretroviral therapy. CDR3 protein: CASSAGLLNEQFF. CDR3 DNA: TGTGCCAGCAGTGCGGGACTCCTCAATGAGCAGTTCTTC.